Listed below are T cell receptor beta chains from one sample, sequenced in a study of glioma-infiltrating T cells after dendritic cell vaccination. The table came from immunoSEQ multiplex PCR; TCRdb's copy has only in-frame clones and leaves some out. The table has 80,000 to 100,000 clones, more than 70% seen once. This specimen was blood, taken after dendritic cell vaccination. Receptors were obtained from a human donor with glioblastoma. CDR3s include the opening cysteine and the closing phenylalanine or tryptophan.

j_call v_call cdr3_aa
TRBJ2-1 TRBV10-3 CAISPWADDNEQFF
TRBJ1-4 TRBV28 CASSLLMVQKQGAGEKLFF
TRBJ2-3 TRBV5-1 CASSGAGGTTDTQYF
TRBJ1-2 TRBV28 CASSLSYGYTF
TRBJ2-3 TRBV5-1 CASSSDRGRSTDTQYF
TRBJ1-2 TRBV27 CASSPTSGTKGSYGYTF
TRBJ2-1 TRBV7-9 CASSTRTGGSYNEQFF
TRBJ2-2 TRBV19 CASSFTGTFGGELFF
TRBJ1-2 TRBV28 CASPRHPTTGGWHGYTF
TRBJ2-7 TRBV13 CASSLVGGSHEQYF
TRBJ1-3 TRBV2 CASSEAWRAGNTIYF
TRBJ2-7 TRBV30 CAWSVLREQYF
TRBJ2-7 TRBV7-2 CASSSGLVAYEQYF
TRBJ2-1 TRBV10-1 CASSHRDRGHNEQFF
TRBJ1-2 TRBV9 CASSVRDRGSGYTF
TRBJ2-7 TRBV7-2 CASSSAVQRVTYEQYF
TRBJ2-5 TRBV15 CATSRDRSGQETQYF
TRBJ1-1 TRBV5-1 CASSSLSGDNTEAFF
TRBJ2-3 TRBV27 CASSLNVGSGTDTQYF
TRBJ2-7 TRBV18 CASSPGQPSGEQYF
TRBJ1-2 TRBV6-1 CASKTDSNYGYTF
TRBJ1-5 TRBV5-6 CASSLWGYQPQHF
TRBJ2-1 TRBV4-1 CASSQEATGGSPNNEQFF
TRBJ2-7 TRBV4-2 CASSQGSSQGLSYEQYF
TRBJ1-1 TRBV23-1 CASSHKDRGNTEAFF
TRBJ1-1 TRBV5-1 CASRVGPNTEAFF
TRBJ1-3 TRBV5-6 CASSLLAAGNSGNTIYF
TRBJ1-2 TRBV2 CASSAGGGYTF
TRBJ2-5 TRBV7-9 CASSLAGGPGETQYF
TRBJ1-4 TRBV29-1 CSVLSGTGEKLFF
TRBJ2-1 TRBV7-2 CASSALPGLAGVREQFF
TRBJ2-1 TRBV7-2 CASSRSGGTFELVNEQFF
TRBJ2-4 TRBV25-1 CASSGHSGLGDIQYF
TRBJ2-7 TRBV6-5 CASSRAGRTYEQYF
TRBJ2-3 TRBV7-9 CASSFKTTGNTDTQYF
TRBJ1-2 TRBV5-1 CASSPEGQGTFGYTF
TRBJ1-1 TRBV6-6 CASTPLDYSNTEAFF
TRBJ2-7 TRBV29-1 CSVVSHQGLEQYF
TRBJ2-5 TRBV14 CASSRGLETQYF
TRBJ2-7 TRBV20-1 CSAVQGYEQYF
TRBJ2-7 TRBV27 CASSLEPSGASYEQYF
TRBJ2-3 TRBV6-5 CASRLAGADTQYF
TRBJ2-2 TRBV6-1 CASSESSGGANTGELFF
TRBJ1-1 TRBV4-1 CASSPMGAGPNTEAFF
TRBJ2-3 TRBV5-1 CASSLELGGTDTQYF
TRBJ1-2 TRBV20-1 CSASGGGYTF
TRBJ2-2 TRBV7-8 CASSLVSRGRGSTGELFF
TRBJ2-1 TRBV5-8 CASSLGLVSGYNEQFF
TRBJ2-5 TRBV19 CASSIDGTEGETQYF
TRBJ1-1 TRBV20-1 CSAMTGLEAFF
TRBJ1-1 TRBV5-6 CASSLAVWGGTEAFF
TRBJ1-2 TRBV4-1 CASSQDSGGRSYGYTF
TRBJ2-1 TRBV9 CASSVAVGGRDEQFF
TRBJ2-3 TRBV11-2 CASSLGALAGTDTQYF
TRBJ2-2 TRBV5-1 CASSPGGYTGELFF
TRBJ2-1 TRBV6-5 CASSRTSGGYNEQFF
TRBJ1-4 TRBV2 CASFRQVFATNEKLFF
TRBJ2-3 TRBV4-2 CASSQGLPWREGQPPSTDTQYF
TRBJ2-7 TRBV5-1 CASSSGTGSYEQYF